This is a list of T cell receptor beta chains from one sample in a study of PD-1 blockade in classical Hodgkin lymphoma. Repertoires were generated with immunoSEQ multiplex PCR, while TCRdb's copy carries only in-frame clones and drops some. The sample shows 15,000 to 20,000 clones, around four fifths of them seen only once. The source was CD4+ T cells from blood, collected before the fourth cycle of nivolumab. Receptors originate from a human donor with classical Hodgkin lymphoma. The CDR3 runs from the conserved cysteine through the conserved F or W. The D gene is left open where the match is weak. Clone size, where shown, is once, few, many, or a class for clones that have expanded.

CASSMQGPQETQYF,TGTGCCAGTAGTATGCAGGGGCCCCAAGAGACCCAGTACTTC,-,TRBJ2-5,TRBV19,-,14
CASRRGQGAGGELFF,TGTGCCAGCAGAAGGGGACAGGGGGCAGGAGGGGAGCTGTTTTTT,-,TRBJ2-2,TRBV2,TRBD1,15
CASSPGLNTEAFF,TGTGCCAGCAGCCCGGGACTCAACACTGAAGCTTTCTTT,-,TRBJ1-1,TRBV6-1,-,13
CASSTRTSGRTGELFF,TGTGCCAGCAGCACCCGGACTAGCGGGAGAACCGGGGAGCTGTTTTTT,once,TRBJ2-2,TRBV9,TRBD2,16
CAISESLTSILYEQYF,TGTGCCATCAGTGAGTCTCTGACTAGTATTCTTTACGAGCAGTACTTC,-,TRBJ2-7,TRBV10-3,-,16
CASSSHLRDRGTNEQFF,TGTGCCAGCAGTTCCCATCTCCGGGACAGGGGGACCAATGAGCAGTTCTTC,-,TRBJ2-1,TRBV28,TRBD1,17
CAGGGARYNEQFF,TGCGCGGGGGGCGGGGCAAGATACAATGAGCAGTTCTTC,-,TRBJ2-1,TRBV10-2,-,13
CASSIGGSGEQFF,TGTGCCAGTAGTATCGGGGGCTCCGGTGAGCAGTTCTTC,-,TRBJ2-1,TRBV19,-,13
CASSAASGGGETQYF,TGTGCCAGCAGCGCCGCTAGCGGAGGTGGGGAGACCCAGTACTTC,-,TRBJ2-5,TRBV7-8,TRBD2,15
CASSLGAGYTF,TGTGCCAGCAGCTTGGGGGCGGGCTACACCTTC,-,TRBJ1-2,TRBV5-6,-,11
CASSLDPETQYF,TGTGCCAGCAGCCTGGACCCCGAGACCCAGTACTTC,-,TRBJ2-5,TRBV13,-,12
CATSAGYNEQFF,TGTGCCACCAGCGCAGGCTACAATGAGCAGTTCTTC,once,TRBJ2-1,TRBV15,-,12
CASSTPSGSLYF,TGTGCCAGTAGTACACCTAGCGGGTCCCTGTACTTC,once,TRBJ2-4,TRBV19,TRBD2,12
CATSRGTGMGYTF,TGTGCCACCAGCAGAGGGACAGGGATGGGCTACACCTTC,-,TRBJ1-2,TRBV15,TRBD1,13
CASSRQGYNEQFF,TGTGCCAGCTCACGGCAGGGCTACAATGAGCAGTTCTTC,few,TRBJ2-1,TRBV18,-,13
CASRLQDSNTEAFF,TGTGCCAGCAGGCTACAAGATTCTAACACTGAAGCTTTCTTT,-,TRBJ1-1,TRBV27,-,14
CASSDFVTSGNTDTQYF,TGTGCCAGCAGCGATTTCGTGACTAGCGGGAACACAGATACGCAGTATTTT,-,TRBJ2-3,TRBV7-9,TRBD2,17
CASSGALRGGQPQHF,TGTGCCAGTAGTGGGGCCCTGAGGGGAGGACAGCCCCAGCATTTT,-,TRBJ1-5,TRBV19,-,15
CASSRGVAGVNTGELFF,TGCGCCAGCAGCCGAGGGGTAGCGGGAGTTAACACCGGGGAGCTGTTTTTT,-,TRBJ2-2,TRBV10-2,TRBD2,17
CASRDQPFGQYF,TGTGCCAGCCGGGACCAGCCCTTTGGGCAGTACTTC,-,TRBJ2-7,TRBV6-1,-,12
CASSEYAGTQNIQYF,TGTGCCAGCAGTGAATATGCAGGTACCCAAAACATTCAGTACTTC,-,TRBJ2-4,TRBV25-1,-,15
CASSYRDGTDTQYF,TGTGCCAGCAGTTACAGGGATGGCACAGATACGCAGTATTTT,-,TRBJ2-3,TRBV6-5,-,14
CASTGPSYEQYF,TGTGCCAGCACAGGCCCATCCTACGAGCAGTACTTC,-,TRBJ2-7,TRBV28,-,12
CASSLAGTYEQYF,TGTGCCAGCTCCCTAGCGGGCACCTACGAGCAGTACTTC,-,TRBJ2-7,TRBV6-1,TRBD2,13
CASSPPGGLGYTF,TGCGCCAGCAGCCCCCCTGGGGGGCTTGGCTACACCTTC,-,TRBJ1-2,TRBV5-1,-,13
CASSYSGTGVQPQHF,TGTGCCAGCAGTTACTCGGGGACCGGGGTTCAGCCCCAGCATTTT,-,TRBJ1-5,TRBV6-5,-,15
CASSPWGVATKNIQYF,TGTGCCAGCAGCCCGTGGGGGGTGGCCACTAAAAACATTCAGTACTTC,once,TRBJ2-4,TRBV5-6,-,16
CASSQASGTNTGELFF,TGTGCCAGCAGCCAAGCGAGCGGGACGAACACCGGGGAGCTGTTTTTT,-,TRBJ2-2,TRBV4-2,TRBD2,16
CASSNGGDQPQHF,TGTGCCAGCAGCAATGGGGGGGACCAGCCCCAGCATTTT,-,TRBJ1-5,TRBV7-9,-,13
CASSPFRDSNQPQHF,TGTGCCAGCAGTCCCTTCAGGGATAGCAATCAGCCCCAGCATTTT,-,TRBJ1-5,TRBV28,-,15
CASSVDLAGGADTQYF,TGTGCCAGCAGCGTAGACCTAGCGGGAGGAGCAGATACGCAGTATTTT,once,TRBJ2-3,TRBV9,TRBD2,16
CATSRANTGELFF,TGTGCCACCAGCAGAGCCAACACCGGGGAGCTGTTTTTT,-,TRBJ2-2,TRBV15,-,13
CASSLNPTSGTDTQYF,TGTGCCAGCAGCTTAAACCCGACTAGCGGCACAGATACGCAGTATTTT,once,TRBJ2-3,TRBV11-2,TRBD2,16
CAISQDRVGETQYF,TGTGCCATCAGCCAGGACAGGGTGGGAGAGACCCAGTACTTC,-,TRBJ2-5,TRBV10-3,TRBD1,14
CASSPYLGGTKETQYF,TGTGCCAGCAGCCCCTACCTAGGAGGGACAAAAGAGACCCAGTACTTC,once,TRBJ2-5,TRBV4-2,-,16
CASSGTGTGQYEQYF,TGTGCCAGCAGCGGGACCGGGACAGGGCAGTACGAGCAGTACTTC,-,TRBJ2-7,TRBV11-2,TRBD1,15
CASSSLAGGELFF,TGTGCCAGCAGCTCCCTAGCGGGCGGGGAGCTGTTTTTT,-,TRBJ2-2,TRBV11-2,TRBD2,13
CASRVEVQFF,TGTGCCAGCAGAGTAGAGGTGCAGTTCTTC,-,TRBJ2-1,TRBV2,-,10
CASSGIPGQGTEAQYF,TGCGCCAGCAGCGGAATTCCGGGACAGGGGACTGAGGCGCAGTATTTT,-,TRBJ2-3,TRBV5-1,TRBD1,16
CASILGGLETQYF,TGTGCCAGCATTCTCGGGGGGCTGGAGACCCAGTACTTC,-,TRBJ2-5,TRBV2,-,13
CASSDYGLRDSPLHF,TGTGCCAGCAGTGATTATGGACTCCGGGATTCACCCCTCCACTTT,-,TRBJ1-6,TRBV2,-,15